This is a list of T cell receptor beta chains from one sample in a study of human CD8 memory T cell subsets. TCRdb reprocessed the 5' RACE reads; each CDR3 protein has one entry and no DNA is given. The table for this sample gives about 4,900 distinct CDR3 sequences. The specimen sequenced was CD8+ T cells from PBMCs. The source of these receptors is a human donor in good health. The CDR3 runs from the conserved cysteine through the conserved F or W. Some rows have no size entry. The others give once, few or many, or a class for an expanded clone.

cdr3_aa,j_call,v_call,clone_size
CASSEASASDTQYF,TRBJ2-3,TRBV6-4,.
CASSDSEGQGAGEQFF,TRBJ2-1,TRBV6-4,.
CASSRGEYNEQFF,TRBJ2-1,TRBV6-1,.
CASSQDFDSYNEQFF,TRBJ2-1,TRBV4-3,medium-sized
CASSGTSGYDEQFF,TRBJ2-1,TRBV19,.
CASSYSSGANVLTF,TRBJ2-6,TRBV6-2/TRBV6-3,medium-sized
CATSDGDYYNEQFF,TRBJ2-1,TRBV24-1,medium-sized
CSARGTGDTEAFF,TRBJ1-1,TRBV20-1,.
CSAREPLNSYEQYF,TRBJ2-7,TRBV20-1,medium-sized
CASSFSGSSPNEQFF,TRBJ2-1,TRBV28,.
CASSWTALNTEAFF,TRBJ1-1,TRBV25-1,.
CSARDQGVGDHSPLHF,TRBJ1-6,TRBV20-1,medium-sized
CASSYEAHTEAFF,TRBJ1-1,TRBV6-2/TRBV6-3,medium-sized
CASSLVVGDGSYEQYF,TRBJ2-7,TRBV7-8,.
CASSVWTSGSYNEQFF,TRBJ2-1,TRBV12-3/TRBV12-4,.
CASSPGLAGVETQYF,TRBJ2-5,TRBV12-3/TRBV12-4,medium-sized
CASSESQDPTDTQYF,TRBJ2-3,TRBV10-2,.
CASSDQPEETQYF,TRBJ2-5,TRBV6-2/TRBV6-3,.
CASSLQGGRGYEQYF,TRBJ2-7,TRBV7-8,.
CSVEGGATNEQFF,TRBJ2-1,TRBV29-1,medium-sized
CASSLEDGSSSYEQYF,TRBJ2-7,TRBV7-6,.
CSARDGSDAVTQYF,TRBJ2-3,TRBV20-1,.
CASSDSASGAPETGELFF,TRBJ2-2,TRBV6-4,.
CASSDGLEGGELFF,TRBJ2-2,TRBV6-4,.
CASSASGGAQETQYF,TRBJ2-5,TRBV2,.
CASSSPGLGDMSEQFF,TRBJ2-1,TRBV7-8,.
CSARSLGELGTAPYEQYF,TRBJ2-7,TRBV20-1,medium-sized
CASSLGQEPVGGQHF,TRBJ1-5,TRBV12-3/TRBV12-4,.
CASSQEPPGYGYEQYF,TRBJ2-7,TRBV4-1,.
CASSYSGEGANVLTF,TRBJ2-6,TRBV6-2/TRBV6-3,.
CSASRGDTEAFF,TRBJ1-1,TRBV20-1,.
CASSPTGTDGEAFF,TRBJ1-1,TRBV6-4,.
CASSREGVTDTQYF,TRBJ2-3,TRBV7-9,.
CAISEPGRNEQFF,TRBJ2-1,TRBV10-3,.
CASSIVNQPQHF,TRBJ1-5,TRBV19,medium-sized
CATSPDREVETQYF,TRBJ2-5,TRBV15,.
CASSGAGDADTQYF,TRBJ2-3,TRBV6-4,.
CASSQDRGIEQYF,TRBJ2-7,TRBV4-3,.
CSVVVATTEAFF,TRBJ1-1,TRBV29-1,.
CASSDSTASPLHF,TRBJ1-6,TRBV6-4,.
CASSGEGDTGELFF,TRBJ2-2,TRBV6-4,.
CASSSVLIDTQYF,TRBJ2-3,TRBV7-9,.
CAWSVTGSSGANVLTF,TRBJ2-6,TRBV30,.
CASSPESQGWVTSGSPHNEQFF,TRBJ2-1,TRBV5-1,medium-sized
CASSQARQSYEQYF,TRBJ2-7,TRBV4-2,.
CASSYSTESSYEQYF,TRBJ2-7,TRBV6-6,.
CSVGGINTDTQYF,TRBJ2-3,TRBV29-1,medium-sized
CASSQDPPGEGDEQFF,TRBJ2-1,TRBV4-3,.
CASSLGTSEHHYNEQFF,TRBJ2-1,TRBV28,.
CASSTGMNTGELFF,TRBJ2-2,TRBV6-2/TRBV6-3,.